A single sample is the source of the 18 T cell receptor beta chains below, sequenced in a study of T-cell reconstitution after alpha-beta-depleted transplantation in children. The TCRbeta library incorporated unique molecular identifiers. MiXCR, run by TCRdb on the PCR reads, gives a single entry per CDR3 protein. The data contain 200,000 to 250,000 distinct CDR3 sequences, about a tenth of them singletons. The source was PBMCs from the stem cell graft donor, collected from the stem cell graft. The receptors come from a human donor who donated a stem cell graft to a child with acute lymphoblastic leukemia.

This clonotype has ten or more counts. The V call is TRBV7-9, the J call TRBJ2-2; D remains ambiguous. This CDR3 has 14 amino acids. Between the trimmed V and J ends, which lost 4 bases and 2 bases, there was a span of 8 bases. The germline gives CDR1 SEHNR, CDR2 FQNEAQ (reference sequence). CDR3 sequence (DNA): TGTGCCAGCAGCTCCGCATTTAACACCGGGGAGCTGTTTTTT. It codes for CASSSAFNTGELFF.

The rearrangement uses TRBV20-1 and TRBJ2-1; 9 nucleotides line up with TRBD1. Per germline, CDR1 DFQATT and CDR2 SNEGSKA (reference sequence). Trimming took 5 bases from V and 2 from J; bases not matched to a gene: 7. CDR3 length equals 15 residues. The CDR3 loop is CSAHHTGGAYNEQFF. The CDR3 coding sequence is TGCAGTGCTCACCATACAGGGGGCGCCTACAATGAGCAGTTCTTC.

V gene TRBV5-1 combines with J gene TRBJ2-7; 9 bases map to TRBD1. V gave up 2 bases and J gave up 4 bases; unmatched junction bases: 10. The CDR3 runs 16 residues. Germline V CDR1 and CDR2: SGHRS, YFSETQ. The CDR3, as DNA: TGCGCCAGCAGCTTCTTACCGGGACAGGGAAAATACGAGCAGTACTTC. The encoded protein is CASSFLPGQGKYEQYF. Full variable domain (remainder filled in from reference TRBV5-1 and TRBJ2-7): KAGVTQTPRYLIKTRGQQVTLSCSPISGHRSVSWYQQTPGQGLQFLFEYFSETQRNKGNFPGRFSGRQFSNSRSEMNVSTLELGDSALYLCASSFLPGQGKYEQYFGPGTRLTVT.

The CDR3 DNA is TGCAGTGCTAGAACTGGCTCGGGGGGGTCCAATGAGCAGTTCTTC. Protein product: CSARTGSGGSNEQFF. This chain connects TRBV20-1 to TRBJ2-1, with TRBD2 matching 8 bases. This CDR3 contains 15 residues. After removal of 2 bases from V and 6 bases from J, the junction contained 9 bases not matched to a gene. Per germline, CDR1 DFQATT and CDR2 SNEGSKA (reference sequence).

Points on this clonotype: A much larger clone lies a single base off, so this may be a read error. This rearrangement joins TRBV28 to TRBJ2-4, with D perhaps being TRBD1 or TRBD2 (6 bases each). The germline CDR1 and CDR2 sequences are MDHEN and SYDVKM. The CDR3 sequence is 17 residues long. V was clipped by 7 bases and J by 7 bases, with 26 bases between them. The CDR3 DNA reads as TGTGCCAGCACCCGTTTTAGGGGGGCGCAGGTTGGGAACATTCAGTACTTC. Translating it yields CASTRFRGAQVGNIQYF.

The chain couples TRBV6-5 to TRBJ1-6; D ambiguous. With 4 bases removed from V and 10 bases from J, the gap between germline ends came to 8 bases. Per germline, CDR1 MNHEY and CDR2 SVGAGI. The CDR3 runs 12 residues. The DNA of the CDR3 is TGTGCCAGCAGTTCACAGACATCACCCCTCCACTTT. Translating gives CASSSQTSPLHF.

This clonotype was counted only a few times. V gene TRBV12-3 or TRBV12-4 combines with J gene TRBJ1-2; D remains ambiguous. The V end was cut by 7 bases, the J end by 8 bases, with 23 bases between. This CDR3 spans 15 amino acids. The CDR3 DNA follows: TGTGCCAGCACCCTCGGTAATCAGGTCTTCAGGGGCTACACCTTC. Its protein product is CASTLGNQVFRGYTF.

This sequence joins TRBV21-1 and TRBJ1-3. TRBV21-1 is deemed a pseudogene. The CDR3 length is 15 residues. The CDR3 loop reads CASSILASSGNTIYF. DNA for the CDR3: TGTGCCAGCAGCATTTTGGCTAGCTCTGGAAACACCATATATTTT.

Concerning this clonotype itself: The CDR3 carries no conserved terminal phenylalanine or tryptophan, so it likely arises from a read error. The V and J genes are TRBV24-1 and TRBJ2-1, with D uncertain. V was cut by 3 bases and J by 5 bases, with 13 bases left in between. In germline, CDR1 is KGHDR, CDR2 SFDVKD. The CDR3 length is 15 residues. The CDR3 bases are TGTGCCACCAGTGATCCCGTGCGGCCCGACAATGAGCAGTTCTCC. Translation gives CATSDPVRPDNEQFS.

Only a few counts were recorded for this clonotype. The CDR3 here is CASSQQGNNEQFF. The CDR3 region has the DNA TGTGCCAGCAGCCAACAGGGGAACAATGAGCAGTTCTTC. This chain joins TRBV4-2 and TRBJ2-1; perhaps TRBD1 as D (6 bases). The CDR3 totals 13 residues. CDR1 is LGHNA, CDR2 YNFKEQ, per germline. V was pared by 2 bases and J by 5 bases, with 7 bases between.

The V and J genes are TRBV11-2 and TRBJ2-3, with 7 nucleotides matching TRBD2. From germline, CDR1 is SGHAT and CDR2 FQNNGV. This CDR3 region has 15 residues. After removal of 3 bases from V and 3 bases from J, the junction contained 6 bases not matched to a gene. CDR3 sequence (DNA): TGTGCCAGCAGCTTTCCGGGGGGAAGTACAGATACGCAGTATTTT. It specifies CASSFPGGSTDTQYF.

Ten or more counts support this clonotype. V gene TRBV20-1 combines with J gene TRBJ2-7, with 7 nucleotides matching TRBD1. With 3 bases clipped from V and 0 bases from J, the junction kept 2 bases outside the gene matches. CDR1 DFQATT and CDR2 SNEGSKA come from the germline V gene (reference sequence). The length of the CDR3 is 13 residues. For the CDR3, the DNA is TGCAGTGCTAGCGACAGGGCCTCCTACGAGCAGTACTTC. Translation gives CSASDRASYEQYF.

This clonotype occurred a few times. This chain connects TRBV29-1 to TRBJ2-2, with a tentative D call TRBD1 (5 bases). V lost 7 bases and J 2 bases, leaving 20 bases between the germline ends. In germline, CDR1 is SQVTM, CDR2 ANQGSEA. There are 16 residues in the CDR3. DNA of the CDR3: TGCAGCGGTAGATCGACAGTGGGGCGTAACACCGGGGAGCTGTTTTTT. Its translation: CSGRSTVGRNTGELFF.

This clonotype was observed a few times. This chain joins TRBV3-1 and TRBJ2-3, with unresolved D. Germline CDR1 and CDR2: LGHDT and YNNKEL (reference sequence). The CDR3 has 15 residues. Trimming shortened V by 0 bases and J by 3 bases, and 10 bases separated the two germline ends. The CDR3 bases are TGTGCCAGCAGCCAAGAGGGGTTGCGGACAGATACGCAGTATTTT. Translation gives CASSQEGLRTDTQYF.

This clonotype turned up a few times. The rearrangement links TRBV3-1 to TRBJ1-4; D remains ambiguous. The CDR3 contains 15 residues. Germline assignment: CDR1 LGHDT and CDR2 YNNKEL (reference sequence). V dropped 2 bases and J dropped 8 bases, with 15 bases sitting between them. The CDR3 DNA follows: TGTGCCAGCAGCCAACAACTACATGCTGGGGAAAAACTGTTTTTT. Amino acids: CASSQQLHAGEKLFF.

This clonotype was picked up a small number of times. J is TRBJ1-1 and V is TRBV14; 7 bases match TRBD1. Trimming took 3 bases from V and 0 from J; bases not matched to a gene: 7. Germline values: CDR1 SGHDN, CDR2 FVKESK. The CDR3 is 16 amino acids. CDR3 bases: TGTGCCAGCAGCCACCTGGGACAGACCTTGAACACTGAAGCTTTCTTT. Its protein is CASSHLGQTLNTEAFF.

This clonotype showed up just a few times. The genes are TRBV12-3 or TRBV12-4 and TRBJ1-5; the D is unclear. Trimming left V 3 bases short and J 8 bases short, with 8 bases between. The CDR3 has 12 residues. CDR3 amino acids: CASSFADEPQHF. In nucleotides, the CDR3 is TGTGCCAGCAGTTTCGCTGATGAGCCCCAGCATTTT.

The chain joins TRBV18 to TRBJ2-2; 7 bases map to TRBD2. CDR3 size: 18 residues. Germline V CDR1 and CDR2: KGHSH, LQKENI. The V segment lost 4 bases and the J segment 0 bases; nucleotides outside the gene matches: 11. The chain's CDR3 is CASSQASGGGTNTGELFF. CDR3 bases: TGTGCCAGCTCACAAGCTAGCGGCGGGGGTACGAACACCGGGGAGCTGTTTTTT.